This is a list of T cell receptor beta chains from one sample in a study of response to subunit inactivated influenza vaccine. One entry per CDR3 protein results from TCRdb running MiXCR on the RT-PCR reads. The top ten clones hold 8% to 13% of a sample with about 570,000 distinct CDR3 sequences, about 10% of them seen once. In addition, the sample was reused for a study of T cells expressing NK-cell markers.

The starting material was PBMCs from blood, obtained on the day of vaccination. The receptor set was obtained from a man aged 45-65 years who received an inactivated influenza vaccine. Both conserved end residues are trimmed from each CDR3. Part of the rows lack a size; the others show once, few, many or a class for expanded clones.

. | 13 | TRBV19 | ASSTSPSSYSEQF
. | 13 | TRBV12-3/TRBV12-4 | ASSPGSMGQETQY
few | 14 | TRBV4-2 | ASSQERAGREGGYT
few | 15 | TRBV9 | ASSGGTGTSYNSPLH
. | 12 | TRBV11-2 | ASSSMTDTYEQY
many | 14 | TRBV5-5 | ASSLELAGGRETQY
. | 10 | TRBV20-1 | SAPGLAYEQY
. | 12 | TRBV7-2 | ASSYPGPTWEQY
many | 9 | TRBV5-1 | ASRSDTEAF
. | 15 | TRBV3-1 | ASSLQGTLLAKNIQY
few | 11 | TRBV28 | ASSLSRYYEQY
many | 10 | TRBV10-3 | AISDLGYEQY
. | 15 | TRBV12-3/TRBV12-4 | ASSPPARGARIGELF
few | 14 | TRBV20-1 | SVLALAGKHQETQY
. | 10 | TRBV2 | ASSDRGYIQY
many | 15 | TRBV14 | ASSQETPLDVLETQY
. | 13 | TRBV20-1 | SARNLTGDLYEQY
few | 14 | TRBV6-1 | ASSERGSYSNQPQH
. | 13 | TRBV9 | ASSVMSGINSPLH
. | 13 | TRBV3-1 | ASSQISGGANEQF
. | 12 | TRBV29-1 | SVEEIRQGETQY
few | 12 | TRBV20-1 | SATRLAGQETQY
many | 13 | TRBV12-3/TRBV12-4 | ASSLKQGAYNEQF
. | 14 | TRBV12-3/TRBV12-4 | ASRRAWEGLSNEQF
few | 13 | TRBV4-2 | ASSRGGTMNAEAF
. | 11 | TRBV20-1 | SSRDRAYNEQF
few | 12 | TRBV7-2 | ASSSLPSSYEQY
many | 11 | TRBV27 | ASSPGPPYEQY
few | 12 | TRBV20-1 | SAAVTSGRYEQY
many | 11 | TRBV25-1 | ASSPRTGYGYT
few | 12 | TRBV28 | ASTGGQGTYEQY
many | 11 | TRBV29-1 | SVVSGGVYEQY
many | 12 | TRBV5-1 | ASSVSYDYETQY
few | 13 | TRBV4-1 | ASSHQHQSGYGYT
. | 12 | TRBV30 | AWSVVGGNQPQH
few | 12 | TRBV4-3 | ASSRRGLTDTQY
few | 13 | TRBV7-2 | ASSPWTEGAYEQY
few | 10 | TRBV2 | ASSVHTDTQY
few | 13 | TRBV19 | ASSFRQAMNTEAF
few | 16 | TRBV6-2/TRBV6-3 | ASSPNLLAGGPYNEQF
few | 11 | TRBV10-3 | AISGDRNYGYT
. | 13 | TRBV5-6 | ASSEAKTANTEAF
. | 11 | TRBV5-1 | ASSKTENTEAF
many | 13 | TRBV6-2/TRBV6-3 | ASKDTSGATDTQY
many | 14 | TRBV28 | ASSLLLAGGPDTQY
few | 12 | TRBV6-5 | ASSYSLWDYEQY
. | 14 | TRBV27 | ASSFQAGSGGNEQF
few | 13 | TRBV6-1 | ASSDRTSGSYEQY
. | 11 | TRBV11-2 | ASSSTTGAEQY
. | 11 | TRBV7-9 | ASSLNGYNEQF
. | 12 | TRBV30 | AWSHNRVVYEQY
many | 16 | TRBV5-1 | ASSLASGLAGASYEQY
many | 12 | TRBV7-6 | ASSHVGSYNEQF
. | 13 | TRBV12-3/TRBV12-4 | ASSQRVERKTEAF
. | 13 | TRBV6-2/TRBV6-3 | ASSYDQRGAYEQY
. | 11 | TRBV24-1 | ATSGGSAAEQF
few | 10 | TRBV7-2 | ASSYDGYEQY